These T cell receptor beta chains were read from a single sample in a study of response to subunit inactivated influenza vaccine. TCRdb ran MiXCR on the RT-PCR reads and lists one entry per CDR3 protein. The table lists 500,000 or so distinct CDR3 sequences, approximately 10% of them singletons, with less than 15% in the top ten. The sample in question was PBMCs from blood, obtained roughly 6 weeks after vaccination. These receptors originate from a man over 45 who received an inactivated influenza vaccine. Both conserved end residues are part of each CDR3. Each record gives: clone size, J gene, D gene, V gene, CDR3 protein, CDR3 DNA. A D gene is named only where the DNA matches it firmly. Where a row states a size, it is once, few, many or the class of an expanded clone; other rows omit it.

many TRBJ2-1 TRBD1 TRBV20-1 CSAGPLGQGIRDEQFF TGCAGTGCCGGACCCCTGGGACAGGGGATTAGAGATGAGCAGTTCTTC
many TRBJ1-6 - TRBV5-1 CASSLVRDSNSPLHF TGCGCCAGCAGCTTGGTAAGGGATTCTAATTCACCCCTCCACTTT
few TRBJ2-2 - TRBV20-1 CSALRAGNTGELFF TGCAGTGCTCTCCGAGCAGGAAACACCGGGGAGCTGTTTTTT
few TRBJ2-1 TRBD2 TRBV20-1 CSANQRGGVYNEQFF TGCAGTGCTAACCAGCGGGGGGGCGTCTACAATGAGCAGTTCTTC
- TRBJ2-1 - TRBV25-1 CASSDHINEQFF TGTGCCAGCAGTGATCATATCAATGAGCAGTTCTTC
few TRBJ2-1 - TRBV6-2/TRBV6-3 CASSKPGIPNEQFF TGTGCCAGCAGTAAACCGGGGATCCCGAATGAGCAGTTCTTC
- TRBJ1-2 TRBD1 TRBV6-2/TRBV6-3 CAITPGQGTLLTF TGTGCCATTACGCCGGGACAGGGGACCCTCCTCACCTTC
- TRBJ2-3 TRBD1 TRBV6-2/TRBV6-3 CASRRTGGFQETQYF TGTGCCAGCAGACGGACAGGGGGTTTTCAAGAGACGCAGTATTTT
many TRBJ2-1 TRBD2 TRBV7-2 CASSPRLAGKVGNEQFF TGTGCCAGCAGCCCCAGACTAGCGGGGAAGGTGGGGAATGAGCAGTTCTTC
many TRBJ2-5 - TRBV5-6 CASSLWFGQGWETQYF TGTGCCAGCAGCTTGTGGTTTGGGCAGGGCTGGGAGACCCAGTACTTC
- TRBJ2-3 - TRBV2 CASSVGAGKGDTQYF TGTGCCAGCAGTGTCGGGGCAGGGAAGGGAGATACGCAGTATTTT
few TRBJ2-7 - TRBV6-2/TRBV6-3 CASSTGTTSYEQYF TGTGCCAGCAGTACCGGGACAACCTCCTACGAGCAGTACTTC
many TRBJ2-7 TRBD2 TRBV29-1 CSAGLAGGLGEQYF TGCAGCGCAGGACTAGCGGGAGGGTTAGGCGAGCAGTACTTC
- TRBJ1-2 - TRBV6-1 CASASPPSYGYTF TGTGCCAGCGCGAGTCCCCCCAGCTATGGCTACACCTTC
many TRBJ2-3 TRBD2 TRBV20-1 CSAPTSGRTMDTQYF TGCAGTGCCCCGACTAGCGGGAGGACAATGGATACGCAGTATTTT
- TRBJ2-3 - TRBV20-1 CSANPGTGDTDTQYF TGCAGTGCGAACCCCGGGACCGGAGACACAGATACGCAGTATTTT
many TRBJ2-3 TRBD2 TRBV12-3/TRBV12-4 CASSHRGGQADTQYF TGTGCCAGCAGTCACCGCGGGGGTCAAGCGGATACGCAGTATTTT
many TRBJ2-5 TRBD2 TRBV4-3 CASSQNPSTSVETQYF TGCGCCAGCAGCCAAAACCCCTCTACTAGCGTCGAGACCCAGTACTTC
few TRBJ1-1 - TRBV11-1 CASRPEGYTEAFF TGTGCCAGCAGACCAGAGGGGTACACTGAAGCTTTCTTT
once TRBJ2-4 - TRBV18 CASSRNPGRLQSDIQYF TGTGCCAGCTCACGTAACCCGGGACGGTTACAGTCGGACATTCAGTACTTC
- TRBJ2-1 TRBD2 TRBV6-2/TRBV6-3 CASSWWTGGRAYNEQFF TGTGCCAGCAGTTGGTGGACGGGCGGGAGGGCCTACAATGAGCAGTTCTTC
many TRBJ2-1 - TRBV14 CASSRYEQGNEQFF TGTGCCAGCAGCCGATACGAACAGGGAAATGAGCAGTTCTTC
- TRBJ2-2 TRBD1 TRBV20-1 CSARDPGQTNTGELFF TGCAGTGCCCGCGATCCGGGACAGACGAACACCGGGGAGCTGTTTTTT